This entry lists 32 T cell receptor beta chains sequenced from one sample in a study of technical replicates of blood from a handful of donors. Clones were sequenced by immunoSEQ multiplex PCR, and TCRdb holds only the in-frame ones, with some missing. Among tens of thousands of clones listed, 85% to 95% were seen once. Sequenced input: T cells isolated from PBMCs. The receptors were gathered from a human donor in good health.

This clone was detected once. The chain carries TRBV5-4 and TRBJ2-1; maybe TRBD1 (6 bases). V was clipped by 1 base and J by 7 bases, with 9 bases between them. CDR3 length: 13 amino acids. Germline assignment: CDR1 SGHNT and CDR2 YYREEE (reference sequence). The CDR3 sequence: CASSLQGWNEQFF. The DNA for the CDR3 is TGTGCCAGCAGCTTGCAGGGGTGGAATGAGCAGTTCTTC.

The sample holds one count of this clone. This chain uses TRBV28 with TRBJ2-5; D is perhaps TRBD1 (5 bases). Trimming shortened V by 7 bases and J by 5 bases, and 17 bases separated the two germline ends. CDR3 length: 14 amino acids. The germline CDR1 and CDR2 sequences are MDHEN and SYDVKM. CDR3 residues: CASTPGQGGETQYF. CDR3 sequence (DNA): TGTGCCAGCACCCCAGGGCAGGGTGGGGAGACCCAGTACTTC. The full variable domain, in which reference TRBV28 and TRBJ2-5 provide the parts outside the CDR3, is DVKVTQSSRYLVKRTGEKVFLECVQDMDHENMFWYRQDPGLGLRLIYFSYDVKMKEKGDIPEGYSVSREKKERFSLILESASTNQTSMYLCASTPGQGGETQYFGPGTRLLVL.

The CDR3 is CASSSDRLAGELFF. The CDR3 coding sequence is TGTGCCAGCAGTTCTGACAGGTTGGCCGGGGAGCTGTTTTTT. This sequence joins TRBV6-5 and TRBJ2-2; maybe TRBD1 (6 bases). Between the trimmed V and J ends, which lost 4 bases and 6 bases, there was a span of 12 bases. The CDR3 totals 14 residues. CDR1 and CDR2 (germline): MNHEY, SVGAGI.

The chain joins TRBV30 to TRBJ1-1, with TRBD1 as a possible D gene (5 bases). The germline V and J ends were trimmed by 1 base and 9 bases, with 6 bases remaining between them. Germline CDR1 is GTSNPN and CDR2 is SVGIG (reference sequence). The CDR3 extends over 10 amino acids. CDR3 sequence: CAWSAGKAFF. Here the CDR3 DNA reads TGTGCCTGGAGTGCAGGGAAAGCTTTCTTT.

The chain employs TRBV7-2 and TRBJ2-7; TRBD2 aligns across 10 bases. From germline, CDR1 is SGHTA and CDR2 FQGNSA. V lost 2 bases and J lost 3; bases outside the gene matches: 4. The CDR3 is 15 residues long. The CDR3 reads CASSLQRLAGYEQYF. CDR3 sequence (DNA): TGTGCCAGCAGCTTACAACGACTAGCGGGCTACGAGCAGTACTTC.

The J gene is TRBJ1-5, the V gene TRBV27, with a possible D match to TRBD1 (5 bases). V lost 4 bases, J lost 4 bases, and 8 bases lay in between. This CDR3 region has 13 residues. Germline V lookup: CDR1 MNHEY, CDR2 SMNVEV (reference sequence). Here the CDR3 reads CASSWGGNQPQHF. DNA of the CDR3: TGTGCCAGCAGTTGGGGGGGAAATCAGCCCCAGCATTTT.

The V gene is TRBV11-2, the J gene TRBJ2-1, with 7 bases lining up with TRBD1. The CDR3 consists of 14 residues. Looked up from germline, CDR1 is SGHAT and CDR2 is FQNNGV. Trimming cost V 6 bases and J 8 bases; bases outside gene matches: 10. The DNA of the CDR3 is TGTGCCAGCAGGGTTAGACAGGGTACCGATGAGCAGTTCTTC. Translated, it gives CASRVRQGTDEQFF.

The chain couples TRBV10-2 to TRBJ2-5, with TRBD2 matching 7 bases. The germline V gene has CDR1 WSHSY and CDR2 SAAADI. V lost 7 bases to trimming and J lost 2 bases; unmatched junction nucleotides: 7. This CDR3 spans 14 amino acids. The CDR3 region has the DNA TGCGCCAGCACCTCTAGCGGAACGCAAGAGACCCAGTACTTC. Its protein product is CASTSSGTQETQYF.

The gene calls are TRBV5-8 and TRBJ1-3; D may be TRBD1 (5 bases). This CDR3 has 14 amino acids. V shed 0 bases and J shed 4 bases, with 8 bases lying between them. Per germline, CDR1 SGHTS and CDR2 YDEGEE. This CDR3 reads CASSLDRSGNTIYF. DNA of the CDR3: TGTGCCAGCAGCTTGGACAGGTCCGGAAACACCATATATTTT.

The chain is built from TRBV11-2 and TRBJ1-5; D not resolved. CDR1 and CDR2 from the germline V gene are SGHAT and FQNNGV. This CDR3 is 15 amino acids long. The germline V and J ends were trimmed by 5 bases and 4 bases, with 15 bases remaining between them. The CDR3 is CASSHDLLLNQPQHF. The CDR3 DNA is TGTGCCAGCAGCCACGACTTACTCCTTAATCAGCCCCAGCATTTT.

The chain is built from TRBV6-5 and TRBJ2-1, with 7 bases fitting TRBD1. Germline loops: CDR1 MNHEY, CDR2 SVGAGI. The CDR3 has 16 amino acids. V shed 0 bases, J shed 5 bases, and the junction held 7 bases outside the gene matches. CDR3 sequence: CASSYSYGDSNNEQFF. CDR3 nucleotide sequence: TGTGCCAGCAGTTACTCGTATGGGGACAGTAACAATGAGCAGTTCTTC.

This chain uses TRBV30 with TRBJ1-1; D gene ambiguous. The V end lost 4 bases, the J end lost 3 bases, and 21 bases lay between the germline ends. The CDR3 extends over 16 amino acids. Germline V gene lookup returns CDR1 GTSNPN and CDR2 SVGIG (reference sequence). CDR3: CAWIRGIIYRDTEAFF. CDR3 in DNA: TGTGCCTGGATTCGGGGAATCATCTATCGGGACACTGAAGCTTTCTTT.

V and J are TRBV5-4 and TRBJ2-7, with 7 nucleotides matching TRBD1. CDR1 and CDR2 from the germline V gene are SGHNT and YYREEE (reference sequence). The CDR3 loop spans 14 amino acids. With 2 bases clipped from V and 5 bases from J, the junction kept 7 bases outside the gene matches. CDR3 in DNA: TGTGCCAGCAGCTTTCAAGGGGGCCCGGACGAGCAGTACTTC. It encodes CASSFQGGPDEQYF.

The chain links TRBV5-5 to TRBJ1-1, with D possibly TRBD1 on 5 matching bases. Germline loops: CDR1 SGHKS, CDR2 YYEKEE (reference sequence). The CDR3 has 15 amino acids. Trimming took off 0 bases at V and 5 bases at J, with 14 bases between the two ends. The CDR3 here is CASSLGGLPLTEAFF. The CDR3 DNA reads as TGTGCCAGCAGCTTGGGGGGCCTGCCCCTAACTGAAGCTTTCTTT.

The CDR3 sequence: CASQPSGETQYF. The DNA for the CDR3 is TGTGCCAGCCAGCCCAGCGGGGAGACCCAGTACTTC. The rearrangement links TRBV7-9 to TRBJ2-5; maybe TRBD2 (6 bases). CDR3 length equals 12 residues. V was clipped by 8 bases and J by 5 bases, with 12 bases between them. From germline, CDR1 is SEHNR and CDR2 FQNEAQ (reference sequence).

The J gene is TRBJ1-1, the V gene TRBV5-8; D is perhaps TRBD1 (5 bases). V was shortened by 6 bases and J by 7 bases, with 16 bases between the two germline ends. The germline V gene has CDR1 SGHTS and CDR2 YDEGEE. This CDR3 has 13 amino acids. CDR3 residues: CASNSGISGEAFF. As DNA, the CDR3 is TGTGCCAGCAACTCAGGGATTTCTGGTGAAGCTTTCTTT.

The chain joins TRBV9 to TRBJ2-7; 8 positions agree with TRBD2. From germline, CDR1 is SGDLS and CDR2 YYNGEE. Trimming at V came to 3 bases and at J to 3 bases, leaving 5 bases not matched to a gene. The CDR3 consists of 14 residues. The CDR3 nucleotides are TGTGCCAGCAGCGGGAGCGGGAGCTTCTACGAGCAGTACTTC. Its translation is CASSGSGSFYEQYF.

The chain links TRBV16 to TRBJ2-1, with 9 bases identical to TRBD2. Losses at the gene ends were 4 bases for V and 2 bases for J; bases not matched to a gene: 3. The germline CDR1 and CDR2 sequences are KGHSY and FQNENV. This CDR3 region has 15 residues. CDR3: CASSPSGIPYNEQFF. For the CDR3, the DNA is TGTGCCAGCAGCCCTAGCGGGATTCCCTACAATGAGCAGTTCTTC.

The gene calls are TRBV6-4 and TRBJ2-3; 7 positions match TRBD2. After removal of 2 bases from V and 2 bases from J, the junction contained 13 bases not matched to a gene. The germline V gene has CDR1 MRHNA and CDR2 SNTAGT. This CDR3 comprises 18 residues. The chain's CDR3 is CASSDDISRREFTDTQYF. The CDR3 DNA reads TGTGCCAGCAGTGACGACATTAGTAGGCGGGAGTTCACAGATACGCAGTATTTT.

This rearrangement joins TRBV10-3 to TRBJ2-7; 7 bases line up with TRBD2. The CDR3 spans 16 residues. CDR1 is ENHRY, CDR2 SYGVKD, per germline. V gave up 6 bases and J gave up 0 bases; unmatched junction bases: 11. CDR3 in amino acids: CAISPGGDPTSYEQYF. The CDR3 DNA follows: TGTGCCATCAGCCCGGGGGGTGACCCCACCTCCTACGAGCAGTACTTC.

The rearrangement joins TRBV6-1 to TRBJ1-1; D possibly corresponds to TRBD1 (6 bases). Trimming took 0 bases from V and 8 from J, leaving 10 bases between them. CDR1 is MNHNS, CDR2 SASEGT, per germline. The CDR3 has 13 amino acids. CDR3 in DNA: TGTGCCAGCAGTGAAGCGACAGGCCTGGAAGCTTTCTTT. As protein: CASSEATGLEAFF.

The chain has TRBV11-2 and TRBJ2-3, with 8 bases lining up with TRBD2. This CDR3 contains 15 residues. Germline V gives CDR1 SGHAT, CDR2 FQNNGV. V lost 4 bases to trimming and J lost 4 bases; unmatched junction nucleotides: 7. The CDR3 loop is CASSSRGAGADTQYF. The CDR3 bases are TGTGCCAGCAGCTCCCGCGGAGCGGGAGCAGATACGCAGTATTTT.

V usage is TRBV21-1 and J usage is TRBJ1-2. TRBV21-1 is flagged as a pseudogene. The CDR3 totals 15 residues. DNA of the CDR3: TGTGCCAGCAGCAAACAAGGCTGGGAGGAAGGTGGCTACACCTTC. Translation gives CASSKQGWEEGGYTF.

The chain recombines TRBV6-1 with TRBJ2-4; D ambiguous. Germline V gene data show CDR1 as MNHNS and CDR2 as SASEGT. The CDR3 has 15 amino acids. V lost 5 bases and J 0 bases, leaving 11 bases between the germline ends. The CDR3 bases are TGTGCCAGCAGTCAAATACTCCTAGCCAAAAACATTCAGTACTTC. Translating gives CASSQILLAKNIQYF.

This clone was found once. V is TRBV4-3 and J is TRBJ1-2, with TRBD1 matching 7 bases. V lost 4 bases and J lost 1; bases outside the gene matches: 3. This CDR3 has 14 amino acids. Germline CDR1 is LGHNA and CDR2 is YSLEER. The CDR3 is CASSLWDSNYGYTF. The CDR3 region has the DNA TGCGCCAGCAGCCTTTGGGACAGTAACTATGGCTACACCTTC.

The chain carries TRBV19 and TRBJ1-1; a weak D match, TRBD1 (5 bases). Germline V gives CDR1 LNHDA, CDR2 SQIVND (reference sequence). This CDR3 comprises 13 residues. V was cut by 7 bases and J by 5 bases, with 14 bases left in between. The DNA for the CDR3 is TGTGCCAGTACTCTGATGGGGGGGACTGAAGCTTTCTTT. Protein: CASTLMGGTEAFF.

This chain links TRBV5-6 with TRBJ1-2, with 10 bases identical to TRBD1. Germline trimming cut 4 bases from V and 5 bases from J; bases unmatched to any gene: 5. CDR1 and CDR2 from the germline V gene are SGHDT and YYEEEE. The CDR3 covers 14 residues. The CDR3 loop is CASSLPGQGYGYTF. The DNA for the CDR3 is TGTGCCAGCAGCCTCCCGGGACAGGGGTATGGCTACACCTTC. Combining the CDR3 with reference TRBV5-6 and TRBJ1-2 gives the whole variable domain DAGVTQSPTHLIKTRGQQVTLRCSPKSGHDTVSWYQQALGQGPQFIFQYYEEEERQRGNFPDRFSGHQFPNYSSELNVNALLLGDSALYLCASSLPGQGYGYTFGSGTRLTVV.

The V call is TRBV4-1, the J call TRBJ2-7, with TRBD2 matching 9 bases. V trimming: 3 bases; J trimming: 1 base; junction bases outside the gene matches: 4. Germline V gene lookup returns CDR1 MGHRA and CDR2 YSYEKL. The CDR3 runs to 15 residues. The CDR3 DNA reads TGCGCCAGCAGCCATAGAGCGGGAGGTTCCTACGAGCAGTACTTC. Its protein product is CASSHRAGGSYEQYF.

This sequence joins TRBV27 and TRBJ2-7, with D possibly being TRBD1 (5 bases). There are 13 residues in the CDR3. The germline V gene has CDR1 MNHEY and CDR2 SMNVEV (reference sequence). V lost 6 bases and J lost 2, with 11 bases in between. As DNA, the CDR3 is TGTGCCAGCAGCCTCAGGGTCCCCTACGAGCAGTACTTC. It yields the protein CASSLRVPYEQYF.

As DNA, the CDR3 is TGTGCCAGCAAATTCGGGACTCACAATGAGCAGTTCTTC. Translation gives CASKFGTHNEQFF. The V call is TRBV11-3, the J call TRBJ2-1, with a weak D call TRBD2 (6 bases). CDR1 SGHNT and CDR2 YENEEA come from the germline V gene. The CDR3 covers 13 residues. The germline V and J ends were trimmed by 7 bases and 5 bases, with 12 bases remaining between them. The full variable domain, with the rest looked up from reference TRBV11-3 and TRBJ2-1, is EAGVVQSPRYKIIEKKQPVAFWCNPISGHNTLYWYLQNLGQGPELLIRYENEEAVDDSQLPKDRFSAERLKGVDSTLKIQPAELGDSAVYLCASKFGTHNEQFFGPGTRLTVL.

This clone appeared once. The chain has TRBV28 and TRBJ1-4; tentatively, D is TRBD1 (6 bases). Trimming stripped 1 base from V and 0 bases from J, with 9 bases between. CDR1 and CDR2 (germline): MDHEN, SYDVKM. The CDR3 covers 16 residues. The CDR3, as DNA: TGTGCCAGCAGTTTATTCGGGACACCAACTAATGAAAAACTGTTTTTT. As protein: CASSLFGTPTNEKLFF.

The rearrangement uses TRBV5-4 and TRBJ2-7, with 9 bases lining up with TRBD2. V lost 4 bases, J lost 8 bases, and 10 bases stayed unmatched. This CDR3 is built from 14 residues. Germline V CDR1 and CDR2: SGHNT, YYREEE (reference sequence). The CDR3 sequence is CASSTTSGPAQQYF. In DNA, the CDR3 is TGTGCCAGCAGCACGACTAGCGGACCTGCCCAGCAGTACTTC.